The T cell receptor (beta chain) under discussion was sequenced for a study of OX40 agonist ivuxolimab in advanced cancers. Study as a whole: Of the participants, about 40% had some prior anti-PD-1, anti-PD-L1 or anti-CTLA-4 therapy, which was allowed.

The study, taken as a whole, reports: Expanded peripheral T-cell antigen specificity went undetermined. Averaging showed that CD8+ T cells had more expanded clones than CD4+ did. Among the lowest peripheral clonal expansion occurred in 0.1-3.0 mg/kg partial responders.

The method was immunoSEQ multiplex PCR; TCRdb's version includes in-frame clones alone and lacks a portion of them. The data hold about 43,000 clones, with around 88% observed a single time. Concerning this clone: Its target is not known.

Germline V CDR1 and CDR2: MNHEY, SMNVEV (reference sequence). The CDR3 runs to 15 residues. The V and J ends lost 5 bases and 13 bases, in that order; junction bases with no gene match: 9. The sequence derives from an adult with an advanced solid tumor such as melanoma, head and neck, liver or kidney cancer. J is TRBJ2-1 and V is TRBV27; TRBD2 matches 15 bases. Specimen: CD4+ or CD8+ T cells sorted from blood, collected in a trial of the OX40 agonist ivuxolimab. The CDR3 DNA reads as TGTGCCAGCAGTCCTGGGACTAGCGGGAGGCCCGTCCAGTTCTTC. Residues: CASSPGTSGRPVQFF.